Listed below are T cell receptor beta chains from one sample, sequenced in a study of T cell responses to AZD1222 COVID-19 vaccine. Assay used: immunoSEQ multiplex PCR; TCRdb lists only in-frame clones, some missing. Among approximately 110,000 clones listed, under 85% were seen once. Sample: peripheral blood, taken on day 0 of AZD1222 vaccination. The receptors here all came from an adult in good health. Both conserved end residues are part of each CDR3. The D gene is left open where the match is weak. The size field is filled for only some rows; it gives once, few, many or a size class.

V	size	J	D	CDR3	DNA
TRBV13	once	TRBJ2-2	TRBD2	CASSPPSGGAVGELFF	TGTGCCAGCAGCCCCCCTAGCGGGGGGGCCGTCGGGGAGCTGTTTTTT
TRBV28	-	TRBJ1-1	-	CAAGREEAFF	TGTGCCGCTGGGCGGGAAGAAGCTTTCTTT
TRBV28	-	TRBJ2-1	TRBD2	CASSRTSGGPAYEQFF	TGTGCCAGCAGTCGGACTAGCGGGGGGCCCGCCTATGAGCAGTTCTTC
TRBV7-3	-	TRBJ1-1	-	CASSLSGNTEAFF	TGTGCCAGCAGCTTGTCAGGGAACACTGAAGCTTTCTTT
TRBV18	-	TRBJ1-1	-	CASSRQGSYTEAFF	TGTGCCAGCTCACGGCAGGGATCGTACACTGAAGCTTTCTTT
TRBV7-3	-	TRBJ2-3	-	CASSPTAGDTQYF	TGTGCCAGCAGCCCTACTGCTGGTGATACGCAGTATTTT
TRBV6-5	-	TRBJ1-2	-	CASSSAGTVYGYTF	TGTGCCAGCAGTTCCGCGGGGACGGTCTATGGCTACACCTTC
TRBV11-3	-	TRBJ2-1	-	CASSLEAAPPYNEQFF	TGTGCCAGCAGCTTAGAGGCCGCACCCCCCTACAATGAGCAGTTCTTC
TRBV27	-	TRBJ2-7	TRBD2	CASSTLAGVVGGEQYF	TGTGCCAGCAGTACCCTAGCGGGGGTCGTAGGAGGCGAGCAGTACTTC
TRBV13	-	TRBJ2-1	-	CASSLLGRGQFF	TGTGCCAGCAGCCTCCTTGGCAGGGGGCAGTTCTTC
TRBV7-9	-	TRBJ1-1	-	CASSPGRREAFF	TGTGCCAGCAGCCCCGGGCGGAGGGAAGCTTTCTTT
TRBV18	few	TRBJ2-5	-	CARGQGGGIGQETQYF	TGTGCCAGGGGTCAGGGCGGGGGCATCGGCCAAGAGACCCAGTACTTC
TRBV4-3	few	TRBJ2-7	-	CASSQDPGASYEQYF	TGCGCCAGCAGCCAAGATCCGGGAGCTTCCTACGAGCAGTACTTC
TRBV29-1	-	TRBJ1-1	-	CSVGFGGDTEAFF	TGCAGCGTTGGTTTCGGGGGGGACACTGAAGCTTTCTTT
TRBV3-1/TRBV3-2	-	TRBJ1-6	-	CASSQGKARNSPLHF	TGTGCCAGCAGCCAAGGCAAGGCTCGAAATTCACCCCTCCACTTT
TRBV7-2	-	TRBJ1-2	-	CASSPVATGYGYTF	TGTGCCAGCAGCCCTGTAGCGACCGGATATGGCTACACCTTC
TRBV28	many	TRBJ2-7	-	CASRDPTTYEQYF	TGTGCCAGTAGGGACCCGACTACCTACGAGCAGTACTTC
TRBV7-9	-	TRBJ1-3	TRBD1	CASSLAAGLDRGGNTIYF	TGTGCCAGCAGCTTGGCGGCCGGTCTGGACAGGGGAGGAAACACCATATATTTT
TRBV2	-	TRBJ2-4	TRBD2	CASKGGGYIQYF	TGTGCCAGCAAAGGCGGGGGTTACATTCAGTACTTC
TRBV7-8	-	TRBJ1-5	-	CASSTTTGRLNQPQHF	TGTGCCAGCAGCACAACAACAGGGCGCCTCAATCAGCCCCAGCATTTT
TRBV4-1	-	TRBJ2-7	-	CASSQVLPGEQYF	TGCGCCAGCAGCCAAGTATTGCCCGGGGAGCAGTACTTC
TRBV7-9	-	TRBJ1-6	TRBD1	CASSSYPDRANSPLHF	TGTGCCAGCAGCTCATATCCGGACAGGGCTAATTCACCCCTCCACTTT
TRBV2	-	TRBJ1-3	-	CASSRRRLDSGNTIYF	TGTGCCAGCAGTCGCCGGAGACTCGACTCTGGAAACACCATATATTTT
TRBV5-4	-	TRBJ2-1	-	CASSHLFGGYNEQFF	TGTGCCAGCAGCCACCTTTTCGGGGGTTACAATGAGCAGTTCTTC
TRBV2	-	TRBJ2-7	-	CASSVLDRSSYEQYF	TGTGCCAGCAGTGTTCTTGACAGAAGCTCCTACGAGCAGTACTTC
TRBV19	-	TRBJ1-1	-	CASRTGHRSGEAFF	TGTGCCAGTAGAACAGGGCATCGAAGTGGCGAAGCTTTCTTT
TRBV25-1	once	TRBJ2-2	TRBD2	CASSDPSGGFGGELFF	TGTGCCAGCAGTGACCCTAGCGGGGGGTTCGGCGGGGAGCTGTTTTTT
TRBV18	-	TRBJ2-1	TRBD2	CASSPGGLPTGGRFF	TGTGCCAGCTCACCAGGGGGATTACCGACGGGAGGGCGGTTCTTC
TRBV5-5	once	TRBJ1-6	-	CASSQGRDSYNSPLHF	TGTGCCAGCAGTCAAGGCAGGGACTCCTATAATTCACCCCTCCACTTT
TRBV27	-	TRBJ2-5	-	CASSAQGWAGKTQYF	TGTGCCAGCAGTGCCCAAGGTTGGGCGGGGAAGACCCAGTACTTC
TRBV12-3/TRBV12-4	-	TRBJ1-1	-	CASSFSRITEAFF	TGTGCCAGCAGTTTTTCGAGAATCACTGAAGCTTTCTTT
TRBV10-3	-	TRBJ2-6	TRBD1	CAISESQGGGGGANVLTF	TGTGCCATCAGTGAGTCGCAAGGGGGCGGAGGCGGGGCCAACGTCCTGACTTTC
TRBV6-2/TRBV6-3	few	TRBJ1-5	-	CASSLDGINQPQHF	TGTGCCAGCAGTCTCGACGGAATCAATCAGCCCCAGCATTTT
TRBV7-2	-	TRBJ1-6	-	CASSLNGVLNSPLHF	TGTGCCAGCAGCTTAAATGGGGTCCTAAATTCACCCCTCCACTTT
TRBV28	-	TRBJ2-7	TRBD2	CASSLTGGSYEQYF	TGTGCCAGCAGTTTAACCGGGGGGAGCTACGAGCAGTACTTC
TRBV5-4	few	TRBJ1-1	TRBD1	CASTTRTGDFAEAFF	TGTGCCAGCACCACAAGGACAGGTGATTTCGCTGAAGCTTTCTTT
TRBV7-2	-	TRBJ2-7	TRBD2	CASSPLAEHEQYF	TGTGCCAGCAGCCCTCTAGCGGAGCACGAGCAGTACTTC
TRBV5-1	-	TRBJ1-1	-	CASSPTLIQPEAFF	TGCGCCAGCAGCCCCACCTTAATCCAGCCCGAAGCTTTCTTT
TRBV19	-	TRBJ1-2	-	CASSNGALNYGYTF	TGTGCCAGTAGTAACGGGGCCCTTAACTATGGCTACACCTTC
TRBV3-1/TRBV3-2	-	TRBJ1-5	-	CASTADRDHNQPQHF	TGTGCCAGCACGGCAGACCGGGACCATAATCAGCCCCAGCATTTT
TRBV4-2	-	TRBJ2-7	-	CASSQDTGTRSYEQYF	TGTGCCAGCAGCCAAGATACGGGAACACGATCCTACGAGCAGTACTTC
TRBV19	few	TRBJ2-7	TRBD2	CASSVASGAYEQYF	TGTGCCAGTAGTGTGGCTAGCGGGGCCTACGAGCAGTACTTC
TRBV5-4	-	TRBJ2-1	-	CASSGTGTIHEQFF	TGTGCCAGCAGCGGCACCGGAACCATCCATGAGCAGTTCTTC
TRBV19	once	TRBJ2-1	-	CASSIGLTNEQFF	TGTGCCAGTAGTATAGGGCTAACGAATGAGCAGTTCTTC
TRBV19	-	TRBJ2-2	-	CASRGHIWTGELFF	TGTGCCAGTAGGGGCCATATTTGGACCGGGGAGCTGTTTTTT
TRBV5-4	-	TRBJ2-7	-	CASSLPAGDEQYF	TGTGCCAGCAGCTTACCGGCAGGGGACGAGCAGTACTTC
TRBV7-7	-	TRBJ2-7	-	CASSLGAGDSYEQYF	TGTGCCAGCAGCTTAGGTGCAGGGGATTCCTACGAGCAGTACTTC
TRBV2	-	TRBJ1-5	TRBD1	CACRQGGKPQHF	TGTGCCTGTAGACAGGGGGGGAAGCCCCAGCATTTT
TRBV27	-	TRBJ1-5	-	CASSLGVSNQPQHF	TGTGCCAGCAGTTTAGGGGTTAGCAATCAGCCCCAGCATTTT
TRBV10-3	-	TRBJ1-1	-	CAIKPRTLNTEAFF	TGTGCCATCAAACCCCGGACCTTGAACACTGAAGCTTTCTTT
TRBV29-1	-	TRBJ2-2	-	CSVVKVHGELFF	TGCAGCGTTGTTAAGGTCCACGGGGAGCTGTTTTTT
TRBV19	-	TRBJ1-5	-	CASSTLPGSPAEEHF	TGTGCCAGTAGTACCCTACCGGGCAGCCCTGCTGAGGAGCATTTT
TRBV15	-	TRBJ1-1	-	CATSRDRGSEAFF	TGTGCCACCAGCAGAGATCGTGGGTCAGAAGCTTTCTTT
TRBV6-5	-	TRBJ1-2	-	CASSLGRNYGYTF	TGTGCCAGCAGTCTCGGGAGGAACTATGGCTACACCTTC